This T cell receptor beta chain was identified in a study of glioma-infiltrating T cells after dendritic cell vaccination. The table came from immunoSEQ multiplex PCR; TCRdb's copy has only in-frame clones and leaves some out. Here the sample spans over 90,000 clones, about four fifths being singletons. The sample was blood, taken before dendritic cell vaccination. The TCR was taken from a human donor with glioblastoma.

The CDR3 region is CASSRQGIQPQHF. CDR3 DNA sequence: TGTGCCAGTAGTAGACAGGGTATTCAGCCCCAGCATTTT. The chain couples TRBV19 to TRBJ1-5; 7 nucleotides agree with TRBD1. The CDR3 consists of 13 residues. Germline V gene lookup returns CDR1 LNHDA and CDR2 SQIVND (reference sequence). After removal of 4 bases from V and 6 bases from J, the junction contained 3 bases not matched to a gene.